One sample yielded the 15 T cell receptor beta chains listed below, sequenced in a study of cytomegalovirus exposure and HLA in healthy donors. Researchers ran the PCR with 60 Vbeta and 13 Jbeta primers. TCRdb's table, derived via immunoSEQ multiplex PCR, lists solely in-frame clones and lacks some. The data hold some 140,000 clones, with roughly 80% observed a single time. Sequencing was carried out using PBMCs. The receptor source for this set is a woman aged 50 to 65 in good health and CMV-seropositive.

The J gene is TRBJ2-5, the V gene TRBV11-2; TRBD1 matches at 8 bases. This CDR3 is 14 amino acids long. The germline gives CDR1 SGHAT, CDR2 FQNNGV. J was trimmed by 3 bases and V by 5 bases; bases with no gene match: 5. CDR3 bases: TGTGCCAGCAGCGAGGACAGGGCCGAAGAGACCCAGTACTTC. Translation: CASSEDRAEETQYF.

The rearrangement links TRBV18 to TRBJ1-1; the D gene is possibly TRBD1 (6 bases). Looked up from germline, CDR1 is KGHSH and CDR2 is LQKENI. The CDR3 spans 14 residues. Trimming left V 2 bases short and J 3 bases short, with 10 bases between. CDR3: CASSPTGSYTEAFF. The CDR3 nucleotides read TGTGCCAGCTCACCAACAGGGTCCTACACTGAAGCTTTCTTT.

The CDR3 DNA reads TGTGCCAGCAGTTTTATGGAAACAGGGTATTACTATGGCTACACCTTC. Translation: CASSFMETGYYYGYTF. V and J are TRBV28 and TRBJ1-2, with D possibly TRBD1 on 6 matching bases. V lost 3 bases and J 3 bases, leaving 17 bases between the germline ends. Germline V CDR1 and CDR2: MDHEN, SYDVKM. The CDR3 runs 16 residues.

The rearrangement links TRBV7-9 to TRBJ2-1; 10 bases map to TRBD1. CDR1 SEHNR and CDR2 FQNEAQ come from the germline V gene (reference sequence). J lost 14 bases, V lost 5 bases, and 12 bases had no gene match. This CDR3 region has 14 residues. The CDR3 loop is CASSPRDRGTLKFF. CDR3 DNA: TGTGCCAGCAGCCCACGGGACAGGGGTACTCTCAAGTTCTTC.

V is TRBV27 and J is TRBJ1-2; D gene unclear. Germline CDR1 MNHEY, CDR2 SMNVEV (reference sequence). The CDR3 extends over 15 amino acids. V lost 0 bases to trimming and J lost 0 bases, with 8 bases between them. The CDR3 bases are TGTGCCAGCAGTTTATCGGCCGGGGCTAACTATGGCTACACCTTC. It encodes CASSLSAGANYGYTF.

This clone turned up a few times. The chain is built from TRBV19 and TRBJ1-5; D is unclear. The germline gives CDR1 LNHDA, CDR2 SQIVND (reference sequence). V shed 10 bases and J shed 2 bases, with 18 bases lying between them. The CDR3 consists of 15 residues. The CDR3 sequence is CATAAGPGGNQPQHF. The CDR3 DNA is TGTGCCACCGCGGCAGGTCCCGGGGGCAATCAGCCCCAGCATTTT.

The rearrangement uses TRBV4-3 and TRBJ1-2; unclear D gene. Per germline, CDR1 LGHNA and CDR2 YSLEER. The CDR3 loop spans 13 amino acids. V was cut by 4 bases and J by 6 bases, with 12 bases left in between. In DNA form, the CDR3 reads TGCGCCAGCAGCCGGGCCGGTCAGAATGGCTACACCTTC. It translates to CASSRAGQNGYTF.

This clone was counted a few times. The DNA for the CDR3 is TGCAGCGTTGTGAAGGGGCTCGAGCAGTACTTC. This translates into CSVVKGLEQYF. V and J are TRBV29-1 and TRBJ2-7; a weak D match, TRBD1 (5 bases). CDR3 length: 11 amino acids. Trimming took off 4 bases at V and 6 bases at J, with 10 bases between the two ends. CDR1 and CDR2 (germline): SQVTM, ANQGSEA.

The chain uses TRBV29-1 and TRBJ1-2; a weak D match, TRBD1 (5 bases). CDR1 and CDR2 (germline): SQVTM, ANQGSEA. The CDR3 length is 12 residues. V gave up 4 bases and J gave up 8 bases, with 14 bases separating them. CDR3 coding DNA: TGCAGCGTTGCTTCAGGGCGGAGCGGCTACACCTTC. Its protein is CSVASGRSGYTF.

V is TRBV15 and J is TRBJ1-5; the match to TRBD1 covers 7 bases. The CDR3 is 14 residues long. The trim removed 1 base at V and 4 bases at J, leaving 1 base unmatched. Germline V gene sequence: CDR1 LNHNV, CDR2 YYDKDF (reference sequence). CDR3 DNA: TGTGCCACCAGCAGAGTCAGGGGGAATCAGCCCCAGCATTTT. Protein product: CATSRVRGNQPQHF.

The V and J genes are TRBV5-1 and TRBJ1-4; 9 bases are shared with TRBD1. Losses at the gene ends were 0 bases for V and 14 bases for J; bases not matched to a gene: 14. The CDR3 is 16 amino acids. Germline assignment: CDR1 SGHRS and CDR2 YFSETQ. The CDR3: CASSLGQGQGISRLFF. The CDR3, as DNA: TGCGCCAGCAGCTTGGGTCAGGGACAGGGAATTAGCCGGCTGTTTTTT.

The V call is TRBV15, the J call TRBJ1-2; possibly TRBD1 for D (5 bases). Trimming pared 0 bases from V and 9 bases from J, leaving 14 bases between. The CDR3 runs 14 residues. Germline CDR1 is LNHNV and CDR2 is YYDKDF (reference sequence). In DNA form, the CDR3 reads TGTGCCACCAGCAGAGATTTAGGGGTAAAGCGCTACACCTTC. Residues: CATSRDLGVKRYTF.

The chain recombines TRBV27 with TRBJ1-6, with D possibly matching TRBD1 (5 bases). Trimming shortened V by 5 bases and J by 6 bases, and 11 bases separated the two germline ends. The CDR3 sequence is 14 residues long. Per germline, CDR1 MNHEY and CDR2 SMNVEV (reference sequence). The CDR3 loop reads CASSLTETNSPLHF. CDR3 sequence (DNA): TGTGCCAGCAGTCTGACAGAGACTAATTCACCCCTCCACTTT.

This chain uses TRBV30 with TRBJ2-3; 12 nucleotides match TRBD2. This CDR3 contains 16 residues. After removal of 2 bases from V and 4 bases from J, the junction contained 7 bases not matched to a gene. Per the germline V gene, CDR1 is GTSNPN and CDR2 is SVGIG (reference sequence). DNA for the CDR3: TGTGCCTGGAGTCCCAGGACTAGCGGGGTTCCAGATACGCAGTATTTT. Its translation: CAWSPRTSGVPDTQYF.

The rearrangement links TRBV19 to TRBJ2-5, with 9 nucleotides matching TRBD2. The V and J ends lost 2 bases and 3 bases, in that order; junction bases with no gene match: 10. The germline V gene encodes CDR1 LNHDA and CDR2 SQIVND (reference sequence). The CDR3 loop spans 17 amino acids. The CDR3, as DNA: TGTGCCAGTAGTATAAGGTCCGGCGGGGGGGCTAAAGAGACCCAGTACTTC. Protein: CASSIRSGGGAKETQYF.